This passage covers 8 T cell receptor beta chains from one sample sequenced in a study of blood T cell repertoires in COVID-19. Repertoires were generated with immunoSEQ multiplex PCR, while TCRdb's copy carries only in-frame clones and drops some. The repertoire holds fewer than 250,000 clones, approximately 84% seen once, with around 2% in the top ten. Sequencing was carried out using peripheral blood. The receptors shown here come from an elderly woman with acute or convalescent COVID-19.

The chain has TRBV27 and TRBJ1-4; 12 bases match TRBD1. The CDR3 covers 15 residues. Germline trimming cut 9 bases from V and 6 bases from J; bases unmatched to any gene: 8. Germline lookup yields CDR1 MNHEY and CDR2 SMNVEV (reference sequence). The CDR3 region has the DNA TGTGCCAGTTCGGGACAGGGGGCTGGGGATGAAAAACTGTTTTTT. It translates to CASSGQGAGDEKLFF.

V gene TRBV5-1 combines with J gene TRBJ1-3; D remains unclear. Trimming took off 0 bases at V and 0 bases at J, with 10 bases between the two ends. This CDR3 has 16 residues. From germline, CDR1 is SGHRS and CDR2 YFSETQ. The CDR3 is CASSLVSDSSGNTIYF. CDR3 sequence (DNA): TGCGCCAGCAGCTTGGTCTCAGACTCCTCTGGAAACACCATATATTTT.

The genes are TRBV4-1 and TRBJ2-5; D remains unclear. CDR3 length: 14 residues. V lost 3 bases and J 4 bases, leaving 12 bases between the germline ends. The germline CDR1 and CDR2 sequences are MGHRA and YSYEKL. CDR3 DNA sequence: TGCGCCAGCAGCCACCCCTCTCTCTCAGAGACCCAGTACTTC. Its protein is CASSHPSLSETQYF.

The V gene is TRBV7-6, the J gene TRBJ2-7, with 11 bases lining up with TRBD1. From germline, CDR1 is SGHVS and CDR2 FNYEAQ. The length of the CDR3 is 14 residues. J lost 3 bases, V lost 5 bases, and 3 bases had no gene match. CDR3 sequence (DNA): TGTGCCAGCAGCGATGGGACAGGGGGCTACGAGCAGTACTTC. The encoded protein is CASSDGTGGYEQYF.

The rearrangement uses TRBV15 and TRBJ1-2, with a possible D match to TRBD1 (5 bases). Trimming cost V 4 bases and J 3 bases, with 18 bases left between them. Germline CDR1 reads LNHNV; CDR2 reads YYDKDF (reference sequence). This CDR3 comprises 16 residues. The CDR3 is CATSKSNRIADYGYTF. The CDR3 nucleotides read TGTGCCACCAGCAAATCAAACAGGATAGCTGACTATGGCTACACCTTC.

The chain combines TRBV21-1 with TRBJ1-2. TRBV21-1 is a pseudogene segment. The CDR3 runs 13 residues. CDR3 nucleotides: TGTGCCAGCAGCAAAGCCGGGACTACACCCTACACCTTC. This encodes CASSKAGTTPYTF.

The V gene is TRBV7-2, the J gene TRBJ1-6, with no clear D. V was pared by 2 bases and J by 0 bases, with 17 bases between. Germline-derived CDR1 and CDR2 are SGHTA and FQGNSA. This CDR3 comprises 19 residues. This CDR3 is CASSLNQYISPSYNSPLHF. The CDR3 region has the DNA TGTGCCAGCAGCTTAAATCAGTACATCTCACCCTCCTATAATTCACCCCTCCACTTT.

CDR3 bases: TGTGCCAGCAGTTACTCGACGGGTTACCACTACGAGCAGTACTTC. Translated, it gives CASSYSTGYHYEQYF. V is TRBV6-2 or TRBV6-3 and J is TRBJ2-7, with D uncertain. The V end lost 0 bases, the J end lost 3 bases, and 12 bases lay between the germline ends. The CDR3 is made up of 15 amino acids. Germline loops: CDR1 MNHEY, CDR2 SVGEGT.